The rows below give T cell receptor beta chains drawn from one sample of a study of shared clonotypes between healthy human individuals. The assay was immunoSEQ multiplex PCR, and TCRdb's table has in-frame clones only and misses some. Of millions of clones in the sample, approximately 94% were seen once. The sequencing sample was made of naive CD4+ T cells sorted from blood. The receptors were gathered from a young man in good health. Both conserved end residues are part of each CDR3. D genes are given only for firm matches. Size is omitted from some rows. Given values are once, few, many or a class for expanded clones.

J: TRBJ1-2; size: NA; V: TRBV5-6; D: NA; CDR3: CASSWLRGGGSYTF; DNA: TGTGCCAGCAGCTGGCTCAGGGGAGGAGGGAGCTACACCTTC
J: TRBJ1-1; size: NA; V: TRBV9; D: NA; CDR3: CASSVASGVNTEAFF; DNA: TGTGCCAGCAGCGTAGCTTCGGGAGTGAACACTGAAGCTTTCTTT
J: TRBJ2-1; size: NA; V: TRBV15; D: NA; CDR3: CATSRSGSSYNEQFF; DNA: TGTGCCACCAGCAGATCGGGGTCCTCCTACAATGAGCAGTTCTTC
J: TRBJ2-3; size: NA; V: TRBV28; D: TRBD2; CDR3: CASSPLAAPGDTQYF; DNA: TGTGCCAGCAGTCCTCTAGCGGCCCCTGGGGATACGCAGTATTTT
J: TRBJ2-5; size: NA; V: TRBV7-6; D: TRBD2; CDR3: CASSLVSSGSKETQYF; DNA: TGTGCCAGCAGCTTAGTCTCTAGCGGGAGTAAAGAGACCCAGTACTTC
J: TRBJ1-5; size: NA; V: TRBV6-1; D: NA; CDR3: CASSDYRNSNQPQHF; DNA: TGTGCCAGCAGTGATTACAGGAATAGCAATCAGCCCCAGCATTTT
J: TRBJ1-5; size: NA; V: TRBV19; D: TRBD1; CDR3: CAPVPQGNQPQHF; DNA: TGTGCCCCTGTCCCACAGGGGAATCAGCCCCAGCATTTT
J: TRBJ1-1; size: NA; V: TRBV27; D: NA; CDR3: CASSFHTEAFF; DNA: TGTGCCAGCAGTTTTCACACTGAAGCTTTCTTT
J: TRBJ1-6; size: NA; V: TRBV5-1; D: NA; CDR3: CASTQGRFEDNSPLHF; DNA: TGCGCCAGCACTCAGGGGAGGTTTGAGGATAATTCACCCCTCCACTTT
J: TRBJ2-7; size: once; V: TRBV18; D: NA; CDR3: CASSPVEQSSYEQYF; DNA: TGTGCCAGCTCACCGGTCGAACAGTCCTCCTACGAGCAGTACTTC
J: TRBJ1-1; size: NA; V: TRBV18; D: TRBD1; CDR3: CASSRDRGILNTEAFF; DNA: TGTGCCAGCTCGCGGGACAGGGGGATCTTGAACACTGAAGCTTTCTTT
J: TRBJ2-4; size: NA; V: TRBV5-1; D: TRBD1; CDR3: CASSLALDRGNIQYF; DNA: TGCGCCAGCAGCTTGGCCTTGGACAGGGGCAACATTCAGTACTTC
J: TRBJ1-4; size: NA; V: TRBV5-1; D: NA; CDR3: CASSLAPTNEKLFF; DNA: TGCGCCAGCAGCTTGGCCCCAACTAATGAAAAACTGTTTTTT
J: TRBJ2-2; size: NA; V: TRBV7-9; D: NA; CDR3: CASSLVTGELFF; DNA: TGTGCCAGCAGCTTAGTGACCGGGGAGCTGTTTTTT
J: TRBJ2-7; size: NA; V: TRBV6-1; D: TRBD1; CDR3: CASSAGQGTPYEQYF; DNA: TGTGCCAGCAGTGCCGGACAGGGAACCCCCTACGAGCAGTACTTC
J: TRBJ2-4; size: NA; V: TRBV27; D: TRBD1; CDR3: CASSLGTTTGGPKNIQYF; DNA: TGTGCCAGCAGTTTAGGGACCACTACAGGGGGACCCAAAAACATTCAGTACTTC
J: TRBJ2-2; size: NA; V: TRBV4-3; D: NA; CDR3: CASSQETGKGELFF; DNA: TGCGCCAGCAGCCAAGAAACAGGGAAAGGGGAGCTGTTTTTT
J: TRBJ1-3; size: NA; V: TRBV10-3; D: NA; CDR3: CAISASGIGWRNTIYF; DNA: TGTGCCATCAGTGCTTCGGGGATCGGCTGGAGAAACACCATATATTTT
J: TRBJ2-5; size: NA; V: TRBV2; D: TRBD2; CDR3: CASSEGTREYQETQYF; DNA: TGTGCCAGCAGTGAAGGGACTAGGGAGTACCAAGAGACCCAGTACTTC
J: TRBJ2-7; size: NA; V: TRBV10-3; D: TRBD1; CDR3: CAISGNSGGLSYEQYF; DNA: TGTGCCATCAGTGGTAATTCAGGGGGCCTCTCCTACGAGCAGTACTTC
J: TRBJ2-7; size: NA; V: TRBV7-2; D: NA; CDR3: CASSATGYEQYF; DNA: TGTGCCAGCAGCGCGACCGGCTACGAGCAGTACTTC
J: TRBJ1-5; size: NA; V: TRBV28; D: TRBD1; CDR3: CASLTGGAKEPQHF; DNA: TGTGCCAGTCTCACAGGGGGAGCAAAGGAGCCCCAGCATTTT
J: TRBJ1-4; size: NA; V: TRBV19; D: TRBD1; CDR3: CASNSQGSSEKLFF; DNA: TGTGCCAGTAACTCACAGGGGTCAAGTGAAAAACTGTTTTTT
J: TRBJ2-1; size: NA; V: TRBV4-1; D: NA; CDR3: CASSQARTAGHYGNEQFF; DNA: TGCGCCAGCAGCCAAGCACGCACGGCGGGACATTACGGCAATGAGCAGTTCTTC
J: TRBJ2-7; size: NA; V: TRBV10-3; D: NA; CDR3: CAISEILGLQYGYEQYF; DNA: TGTGCCATCAGTGAAATTTTGGGACTCCAATACGGCTACGAGCAGTACTTC
J: TRBJ2-2; size: once; V: TRBV5-1; D: NA; CDR3: CASSFSQSRFPGDTGELFF; DNA: TGCGCCAGCAGCTTCAGTCAATCGCGTTTCCCCGGCGACACCGGGGAGCTGTTTTTT
J: TRBJ2-1; size: NA; V: TRBV15; D: NA; CDR3: CATSRDASGPGRGYNEQFF; DNA: TGTGCCACCAGCAGAGATGCCTCAGGGCCGGGGCGTGGATACAATGAGCAGTTCTTC
J: TRBJ2-5; size: NA; V: TRBV5-1; D: TRBD1; CDR3: CASSWGQGARGIETQYF; DNA: TGCGCCAGCAGCTGGGGACAGGGGGCGAGGGGGATAGAGACCCAGTACTTC
J: TRBJ2-3; size: NA; V: TRBV5-4; D: NA; CDR3: CASSLGLSRRADTQYF; DNA: TGTGCCAGCAGCTTGGGCCTAAGTAGGAGGGCAGATACGCAGTATTTT
J: TRBJ2-7; size: NA; V: TRBV25-1; D: NA; CDR3: CASSEYHHEQYF; DNA: TGTGCCAGCAGTGAATATCACCACGAGCAGTACTTC
J: TRBJ2-4; size: NA; V: TRBV11-2; D: NA; CDR3: CASSLEGAVNIQYF; DNA: TGTGCCAGCAGCTTGGAGGGGGCGGTAAACATTCAGTACTTC
J: TRBJ2-1; size: NA; V: TRBV18; D: TRBD1; CDR3: CASSPQGVRGNEQFF; DNA: TGTGCCAGCTCACCCCAGGGGGTCCGGGGCAATGAGCAGTTCTTC
J: TRBJ1-1; size: NA; V: TRBV7-9; D: NA; CDR3: CASSFFARQNTEAFF; DNA: TGTGCCAGCAGCTTTTTCGCCCGACAGAACACTGAAGCTTTCTTT
J: TRBJ2-5; size: NA; V: TRBV7-2; D: TRBD2; CDR3: CASSSSGSQETQYF; DNA: TGTGCCAGCAGCTCTAGCGGGAGTCAAGAGACCCAGTACTTC
J: TRBJ2-2; size: NA; V: TRBV30; D: TRBD2; CDR3: CAWNPGLAATGELFF; DNA: TGTGCCTGGAATCCGGGACTAGCTGCGACCGGGGAGCTGTTTTTT
J: TRBJ2-1; size: NA; V: TRBV6-5; D: TRBD2; CDR3: CASSRGTSGSNEQFF; DNA: TGTGCCAGCAGCCGAGGGACTAGCGGGAGCAATGAGCAGTTCTTC
J: TRBJ2-3; size: NA; V: TRBV30; D: NA; CDR3: CACRDIGYTQYF; DNA: TGTGCCTGCCGGGACATCGGTTATACGCAGTATTTT
J: TRBJ2-5; size: once; V: TRBV5-1; D: TRBD1; CDR3: CASHQGASSETQYF; DNA: TGCGCCAGCCACCAGGGGGCGAGTTCAGAGACCCAGTACTTC
J: TRBJ2-7; size: NA; V: TRBV7-2; D: TRBD2; CDR3: CASSPGLAGYEQYF; DNA: TGTGCCAGCAGCCCTGGACTAGCGGGCTACGAGCAGTACTTC
J: TRBJ2-7; size: NA; V: TRBV5-1; D: TRBD2; CDR3: CASSFSPGLGAYEQYF; DNA: TGCGCCAGCAGCTTTTCCCCGGGACTAGGGGCCTACGAGCAGTACTTC
J: TRBJ2-5; size: once; V: TRBV19; D: NA; CDR3: CASSISPALQETQYF; DNA: TGTGCCAGTAGTATTAGCCCCGCCTTACAAGAGACCCAGTACTTC
J: TRBJ1-1; size: NA; V: TRBV5-4; D: NA; CDR3: CASSSNRVPEAFF; DNA: TGTGCCAGCAGCTCGAACAGGGTTCCTGAAGCTTTCTTT
J: TRBJ1-1; size: NA; V: TRBV11-2; D: NA; CDR3: CASSLVALKGTEAFF; DNA: TGTGCCAGCAGCTTAGTAGCACTCAAGGGCACTGAAGCTTTCTTT
J: TRBJ2-5; size: NA; V: TRBV4-1; D: NA; CDR3: CASSQGRGWGQETQYF; DNA: TGCGCCAGCAGCCAAGGCCGGGGGTGGGGCCAAGAGACCCAGTACTTC
J: TRBJ2-7; size: NA; V: TRBV28; D: NA; CDR3: CASSLAGLGPDEQYF; DNA: TGTGCCAGCAGTTTAGCGGGGCTAGGTCCGGACGAGCAGTACTTC
J: TRBJ1-2; size: NA; V: TRBV2; D: NA; CDR3: CASTGKDGYTF; DNA: TGTGCCAGCACAGGGAAAGATGGCTACACCTTC
J: TRBJ2-7; size: once; V: TRBV7-6; D: NA; CDR3: CASSQRTAGEQYF; DNA: TGTGCCAGCAGCCAGCGGACAGCGGGGGAGCAGTACTTC
J: TRBJ2-6; size: NA; V: TRBV4-1; D: NA; CDR3: CASSLSNPGDSGANVLTF; DNA: TGCGCCAGCAGCCTCTCGAATCCAGGGGACTCTGGGGCCAACGTCCTGACTTTC
J: TRBJ2-3; size: NA; V: TRBV7-2; D: NA; CDR3: CASSATSTDTQYF; DNA: TGTGCCAGCAGCGCAACTAGCACAGATACGCAGTATTTT
J: TRBJ1-5; size: NA; V: TRBV6-1; D: NA; CDR3: CASSSLRRTQHF; DNA: TGTGCCAGCAGTTCCCTCCGTAGGACCCAGCATTTT
J: TRBJ1-2; size: few; V: TRBV19; D: TRBD1; CDR3: CASSPDRAYGYTF; DNA: TGTGCCAGTAGTCCGGACAGGGCCTATGGCTACACCTTC
J: TRBJ1-3; size: NA; V: TRBV27; D: NA; CDR3: CASSLGGVNSGNTIYF; DNA: TGTGCCAGCAGTTTAGGTGGGGTGAATTCTGGAAACACCATATATTTT
J: TRBJ2-2; size: NA; V: TRBV2; D: NA; CDR3: CASRRRGPDTGELFF; DNA: TGTGCCAGCAGGAGGAGGGGGCCGGACACCGGGGAGCTGTTTTTT
J: TRBJ2-3; size: once; V: TRBV6-5; D: TRBD2; CDR3: CASTSGGSRAQYF; DNA: TGTGCCAGCACTAGCGGGGGGTCCAGGGCGCAGTATTTT
J: TRBJ2-7; size: NA; V: TRBV6-6; D: NA; CDR3: CASSTTQGSPYEQYF; DNA: TGTGCCAGCAGTACTACACAGGGTTCCCCCTACGAGCAGTACTTC
J: TRBJ2-7; size: NA; V: TRBV7-8; D: NA; CDR3: CASSDIGGEQYF; DNA: TGTGCCAGCAGCGACATCGGCGGCGAGCAGTACTTC
J: TRBJ2-7; size: once; V: TRBV20-1; D: NA; CDR3: CSASQGGEQYF; DNA: TGCAGTGCTAGCCAGGGCGGCGAGCAGTACTTC
J: TRBJ2-1; size: NA; V: TRBV5-4; D: TRBD2; CDR3: CASSPLAGGHNEQFF; DNA: TGTGCCAGCAGCCCACTAGCGGGAGGCCACAATGAGCAGTTCTTC